A selection of T cell receptor beta chains follows, all from one sample in a study of blood T cell repertoires in COVID-19. TCRdb's table, derived via immunoSEQ multiplex PCR, lists solely in-frame clones and lacks some. The sample lists over 250,000 clones, over 70% occurring once. The sequenced sample consisted of peripheral blood. The source of these receptors is a woman of 80 years or more with acute or convalescent COVID-19. Both conserved end residues are part of each CDR3. The order of the fields is D gene, clone size, J gene, V gene, CDR3 protein, CDR3 DNA. A D gene is named only where the DNA matches it firmly. Clone size is stated in some rows and not others, as once, few, many or a class when expanded.

D: TRBD1
size: few
J: TRBJ1-1
V: TRBV19
CDR3: CASSTGSTGEKGFF
DNA: TGTGCCAGTAGTACCGGATCTACAGGGGAAAAGGGTTTCTTT

D: NA
size: NA
J: TRBJ1-5
V: TRBV19
CDR3: CASSIEYFGGQPQHF
DNA: TGTGCCAGTAGTATAGAATATTTCGGGGGGCAGCCCCAGCATTTT

D: NA
size: few
J: TRBJ1-2
V: TRBV10-3
CDR3: CAIGVVPDRNYGYTF
DNA: TGTGCCATCGGGGTGGTTCCCGACAGGAACTATGGCTACACCTTC

D: TRBD1
size: NA
J: TRBJ1-1
V: TRBV25-1
CDR3: CASSGTGVTEAFF
DNA: TGTGCCAGCAGTGGAACAGGGGTCACTGAAGCTTTCTTT

D: TRBD1
size: NA
J: TRBJ2-3
V: TRBV19
CDR3: CASRTVAGGWTQYF
DNA: TGTGCCAGTAGGACAGTAGCAGGGGGATGGACGCAGTATTTT

D: NA
size: many
J: TRBJ1-1
V: TRBV5-6
CDR3: CASSLRGNTEAFF
DNA: TGTGCCAGCAGCTTGCGGGGGAACACTGAAGCTTTCTTT

D: NA
size: NA
J: TRBJ1-5
V: TRBV7-8
CDR3: CASSFTSTQANQPQHF
DNA: TGTGCCAGCAGCTTCACGTCAACTCAGGCGAATCAGCCCCAGCATTTT

D: TRBD2
size: NA
J: TRBJ2-3
V: TRBV4-2
CDR3: CASSQDPTSGSGGRTDTQYF
DNA: TGTGCCAGCAGCCAAGATCCGACTAGCGGGAGCGGGGGCCGCACAGATACGCAGTATTTT

D: NA
size: NA
J: TRBJ1-5
V: TRBV10-3
CDR3: CATAMRGSNQPQHF
DNA: TGTGCCACCGCGATGAGAGGTAGCAATCAGCCCCAGCATTTT

D: TRBD1
size: NA
J: TRBJ1-1
V: TRBV7-2
CDR3: CASSLGPQGGAFF
DNA: TGTGCCAGCAGCTTAGGACCACAGGGGGGCGCTTTCTTT

D: TRBD1
size: few
J: TRBJ2-5
V: TRBV7-2
CDR3: CASSLGDRGYRETQYF
DNA: TGTGCCAGCAGCTTAGGGGACAGGGGTTATAGAGAGACCCAGTACTTC

D: NA
size: NA
J: TRBJ1-1
V: TRBV7-2
CDR3: CASSYSLGGYSEAFF
DNA: TGTGCCAGCAGCTACTCCCTGGGGGGGTACAGTGAAGCTTTCTTT

D: TRBD2
size: NA
J: TRBJ2-3
V: TRBV7-2
CDR3: CASSGGLAGVTDTQYF
DNA: TGTGCCAGCAGCGGGGGACTAGCGGGGGTCACAGATACGCAGTATTTT

D: NA
size: NA
J: TRBJ2-7
V: TRBV6-4
CDR3: CASNDPQYF
DNA: TGTGCCAGCAATGACCCTCAGTACTTC

D: NA
size: NA
J: TRBJ1-5
V: TRBV4-3
CDR3: CASSLQITANQPQHF
DNA: TGCGCCAGCAGCCTGCAAATCACAGCTAATCAGCCCCAGCATTTT

D: NA
size: few
J: TRBJ1-1
V: TRBV30
CDR3: CAWSVRGGVGVAFF
DNA: TGTGCCTGGAGTGTGCGGGGGGGCGTAGGCGTGGCTTTCTTT

D: TRBD1
size: once
J: TRBJ1-2
V: TRBV3-1/TRBV3-2
CDR3: CASSPPDGTGYGYTF
DNA: TGTGCCAGCAGCCCACCGGACGGGACAGGCTATGGCTACACCTTC

D: NA
size: NA
J: TRBJ1-1
V: TRBV6-5
CDR3: CASTKGVAAEGAFF
DNA: TGTGCCAGCACTAAAGGGGTAGCGGCGGAGGGTGCTTTCTTT

D: NA
size: NA
J: TRBJ2-5
V: TRBV5-1
CDR3: CASSLGGSGSQETQYF
DNA: TGCGCCAGCAGCTTGGGAGGTTCGGGGAGCCAAGAGACCCAGTACTTC

D: NA
size: NA
J: TRBJ1-1
V: TRBV5-4
CDR3: CASSLGGQGANTEAFF
DNA: TGTGCCAGCAGCTTGGGGGGGCAGGGAGCGAACACTGAAGCTTTCTTT

D: TRBD1
size: NA
J: TRBJ1-2
V: TRBV5-6
CDR3: CATKVTGSYGYTF
DNA: TGTGCCACCAAAGTGACAGGGTCGTATGGCTACACCTTC

D: TRBD1
size: NA
J: TRBJ1-6
V: TRBV6-5
CDR3: CASSYSGDSEWPLHF
DNA: TGTGCCAGCAGTTACTCCGGGGACAGCGAGTGGCCCCTCCACTTT

D: TRBD2
size: NA
J: TRBJ2-2
V: TRBV3-1/TRBV3-2
CDR3: CASSQVSLREGRSGELFF
DNA: TGTGCCAGCAGCCAAGTTAGTCTGCGGGAGGGTAGGTCCGGGGAGCTGTTTTTT

D: TRBD2
size: NA
J: TRBJ2-5
V: TRBV3-1/TRBV3-2
CDR3: CASSQGTSETQYF
DNA: TGTGCCAGCAGCCAGGGGACTAGTGAGACCCAGTACTTC

D: TRBD1
size: few
J: TRBJ1-4
V: TRBV7-9
CDR3: CASSSQGVGEKLFF
DNA: TGTGCCAGCAGCTCTCAGGGGGTCGGTGAAAAACTGTTTTTT

D: NA
size: NA
J: TRBJ1-2
V: TRBV5-1
CDR3: CASSLGSDSRYGYTF
DNA: TGCGCCAGCAGCTTGGGGTCGGACAGTCGCTATGGCTACACCTTC

D: NA
size: NA
J: TRBJ1-2
V: TRBV12-3/TRBV12-4
CDR3: CASSQGYVGYTF
DNA: TGTGCCAGCAGCCAGGGGTATGTCGGCTACACCTTC

D: TRBD2
size: NA
J: TRBJ2-1
V: TRBV2
CDR3: CASASSGSYNEQFF
DNA: TGTGCCAGCGCTTCTAGCGGGTCCTACAATGAGCAGTTCTTC

D: TRBD1
size: NA
J: TRBJ2-7
V: TRBV6-5
CDR3: CASTKTGTDYEQYF
DNA: TGTGCCAGCACCAAAACCGGGACAGACTACGAGCAGTACTTC

D: NA
size: NA
J: TRBJ1-3
V: TRBV7-9
CDR3: CASSPQNSGNTIYF
DNA: TGTGCCAGCAGCCCCCAAAACTCTGGAAACACCATATATTTT

D: NA
size: NA
J: TRBJ1-1
V: TRBV18
CDR3: CASSPSLIENTEAFF
DNA: TGTGCCAGCTCACCTAGTCTCATCGAGAACACTGAAGCTTTCTTT

D: NA
size: NA
J: TRBJ1-1
V: TRBV9
CDR3: CASSETDMNTEAFF
DNA: TGTGCCAGCAGCGAAACGGACATGAACACTGAAGCTTTCTTT

D: NA
size: few
J: TRBJ2-1
V: TRBV18
CDR3: CASSPPNTGTLKNEQFF
DNA: TGTGCCAGCTCACCACCGAATACAGGGACGTTGAAGAATGAGCAGTTCTTC

D: NA
size: NA
J: TRBJ1-6
V: TRBV5-4
CDR3: CASSSGGAYNSPLHF
DNA: TGTGCCAGCAGCTCCGGGGGGGCATATAATTCACCCCTCCACTTT

D: NA
size: NA
J: TRBJ1-2
V: TRBV4-1
CDR3: CASSQDRDIAYGYTF
DNA: TGCGCCAGCAGCCAAGATAGGGACATCGCCTATGGCTACACCTTC

D: TRBD1
size: few
J: TRBJ1-2
V: TRBV4-1
CDR3: CASSQAGGQNYGYTF
DNA: TGCGCCAGCAGCCAAGCCGGGGGACAGAACTATGGCTACACCTTC

D: TRBD1
size: NA
J: TRBJ2-5
V: TRBV5-1
CDR3: CASSLGQGHQETQYF
DNA: TGCGCCAGCAGCTTAGGACAGGGCCACCAAGAGACCCAGTACTTC

D: TRBD1
size: NA
J: TRBJ1-3
V: TRBV3-1/TRBV3-2
CDR3: CASSQSPTGASYGNTIYF
DNA: TGTGCCAGCAGCCAATCCCCGACAGGGGCAAGTTATGGAAACACCATATATTTT

D: NA
size: NA
J: TRBJ2-4
V: TRBV7-9
CDR3: CASSLAGGDIQYF
DNA: TGTGCCAGCAGCTTAGCGGGGGGAGACATTCAGTACTTC

D: TRBD1
size: NA
J: TRBJ1-5
V: TRBV19
CDR3: CASSIRDRGRNQPQHF
DNA: TGTGCCAGTAGTATAAGGGACAGGGGGAGGAATCAGCCCCAGCATTTT

D: NA
size: NA
J: TRBJ1-5
V: TRBV12-3/TRBV12-4
CDR3: CASKGGQSQPQHF
DNA: TGTGCCTCTAAGGGGGGGCAAAGTCAGCCCCAGCATTTT

D: TRBD1
size: few
J: TRBJ1-4
V: TRBV9
CDR3: CASSVTGTGNEKLFF
DNA: TGTGCCAGCAGCGTAACCGGGACAGGGAACGAAAAACTGTTTTTT

D: NA
size: NA
J: TRBJ1-2
V: TRBV5-4
CDR3: CASSGTTNYGYTF
DNA: TGTGCCAGCAGCGGGACTACTAACTATGGCTACACCTTC

D: TRBD2
size: NA
J: TRBJ2-7
V: TRBV5-4
CDR3: CASGPGLAGGRHEQYF
DNA: TGTGCCAGCGGACCGGGACTAGCGGGAGGTCGCCACGAGCAGTACTTC

D: TRBD1
size: NA
J: TRBJ1-2
V: TRBV5-1
CDR3: CASSLGQGVYGYTF
DNA: TGCGCCAGCAGCTTGGGACAGGGGGTCTATGGCTACACCTTC

D: TRBD1
size: once
J: TRBJ1-2
V: TRBV10-3
CDR3: CAISEFHPGQPNYGYTF
DNA: TGTGCCATCAGTGAGTTTCACCCGGGACAGCCTAACTATGGCTACACCTTC

D: TRBD1
size: once
J: TRBJ2-6
V: TRBV7-9
CDR3: CASSLRTGGLSGANVLTF
DNA: TGTGCCAGCAGCTTAAGGACAGGGGGCCTCTCTGGGGCCAACGTCCTGACTTTC

D: TRBD1
size: once
J: TRBJ1-3
V: TRBV11-2
CDR3: CASSFDRGSGNTIYF
DNA: TGTGCCAGCAGCTTCGACAGGGGGTCTGGAAACACCATATATTTT

D: NA
size: NA
J: TRBJ2-3
V: TRBV6-5
CDR3: CATEEGNTDTQYF
DNA: TGTGCCACCGAGGAGGGGAACACAGATACGCAGTATTTT

D: TRBD1
size: NA
J: TRBJ2-7
V: TRBV19
CDR3: CASSIATGSGYEQYF
DNA: TGTGCCAGTAGTATAGCGACAGGGAGTGGGTACGAGCAGTACTTC

D: NA
size: NA
J: TRBJ1-2
V: TRBV7-9
CDR3: CASSFSQGYGYTF
DNA: TGTGCCAGCAGCTTTTCACAGGGCTATGGCTACACCTTC

D: TRBD1
size: NA
J: TRBJ1-3
V: TRBV15
CDR3: CATSRGDSGNTIYF
DNA: TGTGCCACCAGCAGAGGGGACAGTGGAAACACCATATATTTT

D: NA
size: NA
J: TRBJ1-4
V: TRBV6-6
CDR3: CASRRPGGNEKLFF
DNA: TGTGCCAGCAGGCGCCCCGGGGGGAATGAAAAACTGTTTTTT